This is a list of T cell receptor beta chains from one sample in a study of blood T cell repertoires in COVID-19. Sequenced by immunoSEQ multiplex PCR; TCRdb stores in-frame clones only, minus some. The repertoire holds around 200,000 clones, with 85% to 90% as singletons. Sequencing was performed on peripheral blood. The origin of the receptors is a man aged 80 or over with acute or convalescent COVID-19. CDR3s include the opening cysteine and the closing phenylalanine or tryptophan. D genes are given only for firm matches. Part of the rows lack a size; the others show once, few, many or a class for expanded clones.

TGCGCCAGCAGCCTACAGGGGGCGCGGGGCTACACCTTC,CASSLQGARGYTF,once,TRBV5-1,TRBJ1-2,TRBD1
TGTGCCAGCGGCGGCGGGCGCGGGTCGGCAGATACGCAGTATTTT,CASGGGRGSADTQYF,.,TRBV7-9,TRBJ2-3,.
TGTGCCAGCAGCCAGACAGGTTATAGCAATCAGCCCCAGCATTTT,CASSQTGYSNQPQHF,once,TRBV7-2,TRBJ1-5,.
TGTGCCAGTAACGCCGCGGGAGGGGGATACAATGAGCAGTTCTTC,CASNAAGGGYNEQFF,.,TRBV19,TRBJ2-1,TRBD2
TGTGCCAGCAGGCCGACAGGGGATTCACCCCTCCACTTT,CASRPTGDSPLHF,.,TRBV12-3/TRBV12-4,TRBJ1-6,TRBD1
TGTGCCAGCAGTTTTAGGACAGCTATATTGGCCAAAAACATTCAGTACTTC,CASSFRTAILAKNIQYF,.,TRBV28,TRBJ2-4,.
TGTGCCAGCAGTTTTTCAGGGGTTTATAGCAATCAGCCCCAGCATTTT,CASSFSGVYSNQPQHF,.,TRBV28,TRBJ1-5,.
TGTGCCAGCAGTGAGCGGGACAGAGGGAAACTGTTTTTT,CASSERDRGKLFF,.,TRBV25-1,TRBJ1-4,TRBD1
TGTGCCAGCAGTTTACGGAATGAGCAGTTCTTC,CASSLRNEQFF,.,TRBV28,TRBJ2-1,.
TGTGCCAGCAGCTTCAGGGGCCCGAACACTGAAGCTTTCTTT,CASSFRGPNTEAFF,.,TRBV7-9,TRBJ1-1,.
TGTGCCATCAGGGGACAGGGGGCCCCTGAAGCTTTCTTT,CAIRGQGAPEAFF,few,TRBV10-3,TRBJ1-1,TRBD1
TGTGCCAGCAGTGAGACACAGTCACCCCTCCACTTT,CASSETQSPLHF,.,TRBV6-6,TRBJ1-6,.
TGTGCCAGCAGTTATCTAACAGGGGGCCGGGAGACCCAGTACTTC,CASSYLTGGRETQYF,.,TRBV6-5,TRBJ2-5,TRBD1
TGCGCCAGCAGCGGAACAGGGACCGGGGAGCTGTTTTTT,CASSGTGTGELFF,.,TRBV5-1,TRBJ2-2,.
TGCGCCAGCCCCAAGCTGGTTTCTGAAAAACTGTTTTTT,CASPKLVSEKLFF,.,TRBV10-1,TRBJ1-4,.
TGTGCCAGCAGCTCGGGGGGGCGGACTAGCGGATACAATGAGCAGTTCTTC,CASSSGGRTSGYNEQFF,.,TRBV7-9,TRBJ2-1,TRBD2
TGCAGTGCTCTTAGCTATGGCTACACCTTC,CSALSYGYTF,.,TRBV20-1,TRBJ1-2,.
TGTGCCAGCAGCGCGTACGCCTACGAGCAGTACTTC,CASSAYAYEQYF,.,TRBV3-1/TRBV3-2,TRBJ2-7,.
TGTGCCAGCAGCACGCAGGGACAGCGCCTCCACTTT,CASSTQGQRLHF,.,TRBV13,TRBJ1-6,TRBD1
TGTGCCACCAGTGATGGGGACAGGGCCTATGGCTACACCTTC,CATSDGDRAYGYTF,.,TRBV24-1,TRBJ1-2,TRBD1
TGCGCCAGCAGCGGGACAGGGGGTAACACTGAAGCTTTCTTT,CASSGTGGNTEAFF,.,TRBV5-1,TRBJ1-1,TRBD1
TGTGCCAGGACAGAGTCTGGAAACACCATATATTTT,CARTESGNTIYF,.,TRBV21-1,TRBJ1-3,.
TGTGCCAGCAGCAGCCGACAGCATTATAATTCACCCCTCCACTTT,CASSSRQHYNSPLHF,.,TRBV7-8,TRBJ1-6,.
TGTGCCAGTAGCCAAGGGACTAGCGGGATCACAGATACGCAGTATTTT,CASSQGTSGITDTQYF,.,TRBV19,TRBJ2-3,TRBD2
TGTGCCAGCAGCTTAGAGGGACTAGCCCAAGAGACCCAGTACTTC,CASSLEGLAQETQYF,.,TRBV7-9,TRBJ2-5,TRBD2
TGCGCCAGCAGCTCCTCAGGGGTCTCTGGAAACACCATATATTTT,CASSSSGVSGNTIYF,once,TRBV5-1,TRBJ1-3,.
TGTGCCAGCAAACGACAGGGGGTATTAAACACTGAAGCTTTCTTT,CASKRQGVLNTEAFF,.,TRBV7-2,TRBJ1-1,TRBD1
TGCAGCGTATCGAAGGCTTTGAGGACCGGGGAGCTGTTTTTT,CSVSKALRTGELFF,.,TRBV29-1,TRBJ2-2,.
TGTGCCACCAGTGATAGGACAGGGAGGGACTATGGCTACACCTTC,CATSDRTGRDYGYTF,.,TRBV24-1,TRBJ1-2,TRBD1
TGTGCCTGGAGTGTTTTACAGCCAGGGGACTATGGCTACACCTTC,CAWSVLQPGDYGYTF,.,TRBV30,TRBJ1-2,.
TGCGCCAGCAGCCAACGGGGACAGGGGGCCAATGAGCAGTTCTTC,CASSQRGQGANEQFF,.,TRBV4-3,TRBJ2-1,TRBD1
TGTGCCAGTTCACAGTTTAATGGCGAAAAACTGTTTTTT,CASSQFNGEKLFF,.,TRBV12-3/TRBV12-4,TRBJ1-4,.
TGCGCCAGCAGCTTGGTAGCGGAGACCCAGTACTTC,CASSLVAETQYF,.,TRBV5-1,TRBJ2-5,.
TGTGCCAGCAGCTCGGGGACACTCGGAAACACCATATATTTT,CASSSGTLGNTIYF,.,TRBV11-3,TRBJ1-3,.
TGCGCCAGCAGTGAAAGTAGACTAATTGCCAAGTACAATGAGCAGTTCTTC,CASSESRLIAKYNEQFF,.,TRBV10-1,TRBJ2-1,.
TGCGCCAGCAGTCTTACTAGCGGGAGATACAATGAGCAGTTCTTC,CASSLTSGRYNEQFF,.,TRBV10-2,TRBJ2-1,TRBD2
TGTGCCTGGACCCGAGGAGCGAGGGGGTATTCACCCCTCCACTTT,CAWTRGARGYSPLHF,.,TRBV30,TRBJ1-6,.
TGTGCCTGGAACCGCTTCCCGCGTACAGATACGCAGTATTTT,CAWNRFPRTDTQYF,.,TRBV30,TRBJ2-3,.
TGTGCCAGCAGCTTGGCACTAGCGGGGACCTACGAGCAGTACTTC,CASSLALAGTYEQYF,.,TRBV5-5,TRBJ2-7,TRBD2
TGTGCCATTGCGGATTATAGCGGGAGGGGCTACAATGAGCAGTTCTTC,CAIADYSGRGYNEQFF,.,TRBV10-3,TRBJ2-1,TRBD2
TGCGCCAGCAGGGCAGGGACAGGGGTCTACAATGAGCAGTTCTTC,CASRAGTGVYNEQFF,.,TRBV5-1,TRBJ2-1,TRBD1
TGTGCCAGCAGTGATGAGGGCGCACCGAGCACCGGGAAGCTGTTTTTT,CASSDEGAPSTGKLFF,.,TRBV2,TRBJ2-2,.
TGTGCCAGCAGCCAAGTCTCCACCGGGGAGCTGTTTTTT,CASSQVSTGELFF,.,TRBV3-1/TRBV3-2,TRBJ2-2,.
TGTGCCAGCAGCCCCGTAACCGGAGGTACAGATACGCAGTATTTT,CASSPVTGGTDTQYF,.,TRBV11-2,TRBJ2-3,.
TGTGCCAGCAGCTTCTTCGCGGCCGGGGAGCTGTTTTTT,CASSFFAAGELFF,.,TRBV11-3,TRBJ2-2,.
TGTGCCATCAGTGAGTCTAGCAGGGATAATGAAAAACTGTTTTTT,CAISESSRDNEKLFF,.,TRBV10-3,TRBJ1-4,.
TGTGCCAGCAGCTTCAGTGGGAGGACATTACAAGAGACCCAGTACTTC,CASSFSGRTLQETQYF,.,TRBV7-2,TRBJ2-5,.
TGTGCCAGCAGCTTCAGACAGAACCCGGTGGAGACCCAGTACTTC,CASSFRQNPVETQYF,.,TRBV9,TRBJ2-5,.
TGTGCCAGCAGTTCCGGAGTAGGCTACACCTTC,CASSSGVGYTF,.,TRBV28,TRBJ1-2,.
TGTGCCAGCAGTGTGGGGACAGGGGGGACCGGGGAGCTGTTTTTT,CASSVGTGGTGELFF,.,TRBV2,TRBJ2-2,TRBD1
TGTGCCAGCAGCTCCTCCTGGGGCGCGGGAGTCGTAGAGACCCAGTACTTC,CASSSSWGAGVVETQYF,.,TRBV13,TRBJ2-5,TRBD2